These 11 T cell receptor beta chains were all obtained from the same sample, sequenced in a study of T cells in Graves' hyperthyroidism and ophthalmopathy. Using RNA transcripts as the source, TCR beta CDR3 regions were amplified. First-round RT-PCR targeting the TCR CDR3 was performed with the HTBI primer set. TCRdb analysed the multiplex PCR reads with MiXCR anew, one entry per CDR3 protein. The data contain approximately 700,000 distinct CDR3 sequences, roughly 46% of them singletons. Sequencing was performed on peripheral blood or thyroid tissue (not recorded which). The receptors come from an adult man with Graves' disease, either hyperthyroidism or ophthalmopathy (not recorded which).

J is TRBJ1-2 and V is TRBV27, with TRBD1 identical over 7 bases. CDR1 MNHEY and CDR2 SMNVEV come from the germline V gene (reference sequence). The length of the CDR3 is 16 residues. J gave up 1 base and V 5 bases, and 10 bases lay outside the gene matches. CDR3 nucleotide sequence: TGTGCCAGCAGTCCAACCCCACGGACAGGTAACTATGGCTACACCTTC. Translated, it gives CASSPTPRTGNYGYTF.

The chain combines TRBV6-1 with TRBJ1-6, with a weak D call TRBD1 (5 bases). The V and J ends lost 6 bases and 6 bases respectively, with 15 bases between them. The CDR3 covers 15 residues. CDR1 is MNHNS, CDR2 SASEGT, per germline. DNA for the CDR3: TGTGCCAGCAGCGAGTTTGGGGACGTTAATTCACCCCTCCACTTT. Protein product: CASSEFGDVNSPLHF.

This clonotype was recorded a few times. The V and J genes are TRBV7-9 and TRBJ2-2; unclear D gene. The CDR3 length is 14 residues. CDR1 SEHNR and CDR2 FQNEAQ come from the germline V gene (reference sequence). V lost 2 bases to trimming and J lost 4 bases, with 8 bases between them. CDR3 protein: CASSLLWATGELFF. In DNA, the CDR3 is TGTGCCAGCAGCTTACTTTGGGCCACCGGGGAGCTGTTTTTT. Using reference TRBV7-9 and TRBJ2-2 for the parts outside the CDR3, the full variable domain is DTGVSQNPRHKITKRGQNVTFRCDPISEHNRLYWYRQTLGQGPEFLTYFQNEAQLEKSRLLSDRFSAERPKGSFSTLEIQRTEQGDSAMYLCASSLLWATGELFFGEGSRLTVL.

About this clonotype itself: Sequence at one end of the junction differs from germline and may be a read error. The chain links TRBV6-5 to TRBJ2-7; D perhaps matches TRBD2 (5 bases). Germline CDR1 MNHEY, CDR2 SVGAGI. CDR3 size: 14 residues. This CDR3 reads CAISYSSGLGEQYF. DNA of the CDR3: TGTGCCATCAGTTACTCTTCCGGACTGGGCGAGCAGTACTTC.

V is TRBV25-1 and J is TRBJ1-6, with D possibly TRBD1 on 5 matching bases. The V and J ends lost 9 bases and 4 bases respectively, with 10 bases between them. The CDR3 is made up of 13 amino acids. Germline CDR1 MGHDK, CDR2 SYGVNS. CDR3 DNA sequence: TGTGCCAGAGGGACGGGTTATAATTCACCCCTCCACTTT. The encoded protein is CARGTGYNSPLHF.

This clonotype was seen at least ten times. The chain combines TRBV7-9 with TRBJ2-7; no clear D. Germline lookup yields CDR1 SEHNR and CDR2 FQNEAQ (reference sequence). V shed 1 base and J shed 7 bases, with 11 bases lying between them. The CDR3 covers 13 residues. In DNA form, the CDR3 reads TGTGCCAGCAGCTTAGTGGCAGACCCGGAGCAGTACTTC. This sequence encodes CASSLVADPEQYF.

V gene TRBV12-3 or TRBV12-4 combines with J gene TRBJ1-4; D gene unclear. The CDR3 has 14 residues. V gave up 5 bases and J gave up 7 bases, with 14 bases separating them. The CDR3 nucleotides are TGTGCCAGCAGTCCATCCGGACGGGGTGAAAAACTGTTTTTT. As protein: CASSPSGRGEKLFF.

This clonotype was detected only a few times. The V gene is TRBV9, the J gene TRBJ1-4, with unresolved D. Germline-derived CDR1 and CDR2 are SGDLS and YYNGEE. The CDR3 spans 15 residues. V shed 0 bases and J shed 8 bases, with 14 bases lying between them. The CDR3 region has the DNA TGTGCCAGCAGCGTAGGGGCCCAGCCGGGCGAAAAACTGTTTTTT. Amino acid sequence: CASSVGAQPGEKLFF.

In the case of this clonotype: The junction does not match germline at one end; this may be a read error. This chain connects TRBV10-3 to TRBJ1-4, with unresolved D. This CDR3 contains 12 residues. CDR1 is ENHRY and CDR2 is SYGVKD in the germline V gene. Here the CDR3 DNA reads TGTGCCACCAGTGACACAGATGAAAAACTGTTTTTT. It specifies CATSDTDEKLFF.

This clonotype has a handful of counts. The chain links TRBV7-8 to TRBJ2-7, with D maybe TRBD1 (6 bases). Deletions cut 6 bases from V and 3 bases from J, with 21 bases between. Germline values: CDR1 SGHVS, CDR2 FQNEAQ. The CDR3 runs to 16 residues. DNA of the CDR3: TGTGCCAGCAGTTACTCGAAGGTTGGACAGCACTACGAGCAGTACTTC. This sequence encodes CASSYSKVGQHYEQYF.

The table lists this clonotype with many counts. V and J are TRBV20-1 and TRBJ2-5, with unresolved D. The CDR3 runs to 11 residues. The V end lost 0 bases, the J end lost 4 bases, and 3 bases lay between the germline ends. CDR1 and CDR2 (germline): DFQATT, SNEGSKA (reference sequence). CDR3 region: CSAREAETQYF. In DNA form, the CDR3 reads TGCAGTGCTAGAGAGGCAGAGACCCAGTACTTC.